A selection of T cell receptor beta chains follows, all from one sample in a study of blood T cell repertoires in COVID-19. TCRdb's table, derived via immunoSEQ multiplex PCR, lists solely in-frame clones and lacks some. The table records roughly 300,000 clones, roughly 84% of them present only once. Sequencing used PBMCs or T cells enriched from blood (not recorded which). These receptors originate from a woman in her 30s who had recovered from COVID-19. Each CDR3 is given with its conserved first and last residue. D genes are given only for firm matches. Rows give clone size only sometimes, using once, few, many, or a class for an expanded clone.

clone_size: few
d_call: TRBD2
j_call: TRBJ2-1
v_call: TRBV19
cdr3_aa: CASSPQGLAGDEQFF
cdr3_nt: TGTGCCAGTAGTCCGCAGGGACTAGCGGGGGATGAGCAGTTCTTC

clone_size: few
d_call: TRBD1
j_call: TRBJ1-2
v_call: TRBV12-3/TRBV12-4
cdr3_aa: CASRGTGSYGYTF
cdr3_nt: TGTGCCAGCAGGGGGACAGGGTCCTATGGCTACACCTTC

clone_size: NA
d_call: NA
j_call: TRBJ2-7
v_call: TRBV5-4
cdr3_aa: CASSLDGIGPSYEQYF
cdr3_nt: TGTGCCAGCAGCTTGGACGGGATTGGGCCCTCCTACGAGCAGTACTTC

clone_size: NA
d_call: NA
j_call: TRBJ1-6
v_call: TRBV2
cdr3_aa: CASKVETSYNSPLHF
cdr3_nt: TGTGCCAGCAAAGTAGAAACCTCCTATAATTCACCCCTCCACTTT

clone_size: NA
d_call: NA
j_call: TRBJ2-4
v_call: TRBV9
cdr3_aa: CASSVVAGPLNIQYF
cdr3_nt: TGTGCCAGCAGCGTAGTGGCAGGGCCCCTGAACATTCAGTACTTC

clone_size: NA
d_call: TRBD2
j_call: TRBJ2-1
v_call: TRBV28
cdr3_aa: CASRPPGLAGSEQFF
cdr3_nt: TGTGCCAGCAGACCTCCGGGACTAGCGGGGAGTGAGCAGTTCTTC

clone_size: NA
d_call: TRBD1
j_call: TRBJ1-5
v_call: TRBV2
cdr3_aa: CASSVGTGGYQPQHF
cdr3_nt: TGTGCCAGCAGTGTAGGGACAGGGGGTTATCAGCCCCAGCATTTT

clone_size: once
d_call: NA
j_call: TRBJ2-5
v_call: TRBV28
cdr3_aa: CASSPAGQETQYF
cdr3_nt: TGTGCCAGCAGTCCGGCGGGGCAAGAGACCCAGTACTTC

clone_size: NA
d_call: NA
j_call: TRBJ2-3
v_call: TRBV6-5
cdr3_aa: CASRGTRGGADTQYF
cdr3_nt: TGTGCCAGCAGGGGGACAAGGGGGGGCGCAGATACGCAGTATTTT

clone_size: NA
d_call: NA
j_call: TRBJ1-2
v_call: TRBV2
cdr3_aa: CASSVTGENYGYTF
cdr3_nt: TGTGCCAGCAGTGTCACAGGTGAAAATTATGGCTACACCTTC

clone_size: NA
d_call: NA
j_call: TRBJ1-5
v_call: TRBV4-1
cdr3_aa: CASSQPGQSNQPQHF
cdr3_nt: TGCGCCAGCAGCCAACCCGGACAGAGCAATCAGCCCCAGCATTTT

clone_size: once
d_call: TRBD2
j_call: TRBJ2-2
v_call: TRBV4-1
cdr3_aa: CASSQSVHRGLAGGHTGELFF
cdr3_nt: TGCGCCAGCAGCCAAAGTGTGCACCGGGGACTAGCGGGGGGGCACACCGGGGAGCTGTTTTTT

clone_size: NA
d_call: NA
j_call: TRBJ2-3
v_call: TRBV15
cdr3_aa: CATSRDLGADTQYF
cdr3_nt: TGTGCCACCAGCAGAGATTTGGGGGCGGATACGCAGTATTTT

clone_size: NA
d_call: TRBD1
j_call: TRBJ1-5
v_call: TRBV10-3
cdr3_aa: CAISLGTGRNQPQHF
cdr3_nt: TGTGCCATCAGTTTAGGGACAGGGCGCAATCAGCCCCAGCATTTT

clone_size: NA
d_call: NA
j_call: TRBJ1-4
v_call: TRBV19
cdr3_aa: CASSMRSRDLEKLFF
cdr3_nt: TGTGCCAGTAGTATGAGAAGCAGGGATCTCGAAAAACTGTTTTTT

clone_size: NA
d_call: NA
j_call: TRBJ1-2
v_call: TRBV9
cdr3_aa: CASSPHLGYTF
cdr3_nt: TGTGCCAGCAGCCCCCATCTAGGCTACACCTTC

clone_size: NA
d_call: TRBD1
j_call: TRBJ1-1
v_call: TRBV4-3
cdr3_aa: CASSHQTRQGRAADTEAFF
cdr3_nt: TGCGCCAGCAGCCACCAAACCCGACAGGGAAGAGCGGCGGACACTGAAGCTTTCTTT

clone_size: few
d_call: NA
j_call: TRBJ1-2
v_call: TRBV2
cdr3_aa: CASSGESSGYGYTF
cdr3_nt: TGTGCCAGCAGTGGAGAGTCCTCGGGCTATGGCTACACCTTC

clone_size: NA
d_call: TRBD2
j_call: TRBJ2-5
v_call: TRBV3-1/TRBV3-2
cdr3_aa: CASSQFPRGEETQYF
cdr3_nt: TGTGCCAGCAGCCAATTCCCCCGGGGGGAAGAGACCCAGTACTTC

clone_size: NA
d_call: NA
j_call: TRBJ1-4
v_call: TRBV28
cdr3_aa: CASRAVGGRATNEKLFF
cdr3_nt: TGTGCCAGCAGGGCGGTAGGTGGGCGGGCAACTAATGAAAAACTGTTTTTT

clone_size: once
d_call: TRBD2
j_call: TRBJ2-1
v_call: TRBV3-1/TRBV3-2
cdr3_aa: CASSRGGVRWDEQFF
cdr3_nt: TGTGCCAGCAGCCGCGGGGGGGTACGGTGGGATGAGCAGTTCTTC

clone_size: NA
d_call: TRBD1
j_call: TRBJ2-5
v_call: TRBV5-5
cdr3_aa: CASSVMTGEETQYF
cdr3_nt: TGTGCCAGCAGCGTAATGACAGGGGAGGAGACCCAGTACTTC

clone_size: NA
d_call: TRBD1
j_call: TRBJ2-5
v_call: TRBV7-2
cdr3_aa: CASSFDAGGETQYF
cdr3_nt: TGTGCCAGCAGCTTTGATGCAGGGGGAGAGACCCAGTACTTC

clone_size: NA
d_call: TRBD1
j_call: TRBJ2-1
v_call: TRBV19
cdr3_aa: CASSVKTGSYNEQFF
cdr3_nt: TGTGCCAGTAGTGTCAAGACAGGGTCCTACAATGAGCAGTTCTTC

clone_size: NA
d_call: NA
j_call: TRBJ1-4
v_call: TRBV7-9
cdr3_aa: CASSFYGVSSGVEKLFF
cdr3_nt: TGTGCCAGCAGCTTCTACGGCGTATCGAGCGGGGTTGAAAAACTGTTTTTT

clone_size: NA
d_call: NA
j_call: TRBJ2-7
v_call: TRBV5-8
cdr3_aa: CASSLTGYEQYF
cdr3_nt: TGTGCCAGCAGCTTGACAGGATACGAGCAGTACTTC

clone_size: NA
d_call: TRBD2
j_call: TRBJ2-5
v_call: TRBV24-1
cdr3_aa: CATSDTRLAGAQETQYF
cdr3_nt: TGTGCCACCAGTGATACGCGACTAGCGGGGGCTCAAGAGACCCAGTACTTC

clone_size: NA
d_call: TRBD1
j_call: TRBJ2-7
v_call: TRBV2
cdr3_aa: CASVRDRAYEQYF
cdr3_nt: TGTGCCAGCGTACGGGACAGGGCATACGAGCAGTACTTC

clone_size: once
d_call: NA
j_call: TRBJ1-3
v_call: TRBV7-5
cdr3_aa: CVRSLNVTGGAGLSGNTIYF
cdr3_nt: TGTGTCAGAAGCTTAAATGTTACAGGGGGCGCGGGTCTCTCTGGAAACACCATATATTTT

clone_size: NA
d_call: TRBD2
j_call: TRBJ2-7
v_call: TRBV5-4
cdr3_aa: CASSPASGDSYEQYF
cdr3_nt: TGTGCCAGCAGCCCAGCGAGCGGGGATTCCTACGAGCAGTACTTC

clone_size: NA
d_call: NA
j_call: TRBJ1-2
v_call: TRBV5-6
cdr3_aa: CASSPLSRPNYGYTF
cdr3_nt: TGTGCCAGCAGCCCACTAAGTAGGCCTAACTATGGCTACACCTTC

clone_size: NA
d_call: NA
j_call: TRBJ1-2
v_call: TRBV2
cdr3_aa: CASRPMGGNYGYTF
cdr3_nt: TGTGCCAGCAGACCTATGGGGGGTAACTATGGCTACACCTTC

clone_size: NA
d_call: TRBD2
j_call: TRBJ2-7
v_call: TRBV28
cdr3_aa: CASSSLAGASYEQYF
cdr3_nt: TGTGCCAGCAGTTCCCTAGCGGGGGCGTCCTACGAGCAGTACTTC

clone_size: NA
d_call: TRBD2
j_call: TRBJ2-5
v_call: TRBV15
cdr3_aa: CATSRRSGGAAETQYF
cdr3_nt: TGTGCCACCAGTCGACGTAGCGGGGGGGCCGCGGAGACCCAGTACTTC

clone_size: NA
d_call: TRBD1
j_call: TRBJ2-7
v_call: TRBV4-3
cdr3_aa: CASSRYRGPTYEQYF
cdr3_nt: TGCGCCAGCAGCCGGTACAGGGGACCCACCTACGAGCAGTACTTC

clone_size: NA
d_call: TRBD2
j_call: TRBJ2-7
v_call: TRBV29-1
cdr3_aa: CSVGSGGSSYEQYF
cdr3_nt: TGCAGCGTCGGTAGCGGGGGGAGCTCCTACGAGCAGTACTTC

clone_size: NA
d_call: NA
j_call: TRBJ2-7
v_call: TRBV6-5
cdr3_aa: CASARETGRSYEQYF
cdr3_nt: TGTGCCAGTGCAAGGGAAACAGGGCGTTCGTACGAGCAGTACTTC

clone_size: NA
d_call: NA
j_call: TRBJ2-1
v_call: TRBV5-1
cdr3_aa: CASSGPSRDNNEQFF
cdr3_nt: TGCGCCAGCAGCGGCCCGAGTAGAGACAACAATGAGCAGTTCTTC

clone_size: NA
d_call: NA
j_call: TRBJ2-1
v_call: TRBV30
cdr3_aa: CAWSLADYYNEQFF
cdr3_nt: TGTGCCTGGAGCCTGGCGGACTACTACAATGAGCAGTTCTTC

clone_size: NA
d_call: NA
j_call: TRBJ1-2
v_call: TRBV10-2
cdr3_aa: CASSERPEGYGYTF
cdr3_nt: TGCGCCAGCAGTGAAAGACCTGAGGGCTATGGCTACACCTTC

clone_size: NA
d_call: TRBD1
j_call: TRBJ1-5
v_call: TRBV7-2
cdr3_aa: CASSLGGQGTEPQHF
cdr3_nt: TGTGCCAGCAGCTTAGGGGGACAGGGAACGGAGCCCCAGCATTTT

clone_size: few
d_call: TRBD1
j_call: TRBJ1-5
v_call: TRBV19
cdr3_aa: CASRNGQAEGQPQHF
cdr3_nt: TGTGCCAGTAGGAATGGACAGGCCGAGGGTCAGCCCCAGCATTTT

clone_size: NA
d_call: TRBD1
j_call: TRBJ1-1
v_call: TRBV9
cdr3_aa: CASSPQQGGAVNTEAFF
cdr3_nt: TGTGCCAGCAGCCCTCAACAGGGGGGGGCTGTGAACACTGAAGCTTTCTTT

clone_size: NA
d_call: NA
j_call: TRBJ1-3
v_call: TRBV12-3/TRBV12-4
cdr3_aa: CASSPNSGNTIYF
cdr3_nt: TGTGCCAGCAGTCCCAACTCTGGAAACACCATATATTTT

clone_size: NA
d_call: TRBD1
j_call: TRBJ1-1
v_call: TRBV27
cdr3_aa: CASRSDRVNTEAFF
cdr3_nt: TGTGCCAGCAGGTCGGACAGGGTGAACACTGAAGCTTTCTTT

clone_size: NA
d_call: TRBD1
j_call: TRBJ1-6
v_call: TRBV10-3
cdr3_aa: CAISHPTGAVGSSYNSPLHF
cdr3_nt: TGTGCCATCAGCCACCCGACAGGGGCAGTGGGGAGCTCCTATAATTCACCCCTCCACTTT

clone_size: NA
d_call: NA
j_call: TRBJ2-1
v_call: TRBV9
cdr3_aa: CASSYRQSSYNEQFF
cdr3_nt: TGTGCCAGCAGCTATAGACAGAGCTCCTACAATGAGCAGTTCTTC

clone_size: NA
d_call: NA
j_call: TRBJ1-5
v_call: TRBV27
cdr3_aa: CASSFGPAGVNQPQHF
cdr3_nt: TGTGCCAGCAGTTTTGGTCCGGCAGGGGTAAATCAGCCCCAGCATTTT

clone_size: NA
d_call: NA
j_call: TRBJ1-6
v_call: TRBV7-8
cdr3_aa: CASSLRENSPLHF
cdr3_nt: TGTGCCAGCAGCTTACGGGAGAATTCACCCCTCCACTTT

clone_size: NA
d_call: NA
j_call: TRBJ1-1
v_call: TRBV3-1/TRBV3-2
cdr3_aa: CASSQVSGQLNTEAFF
cdr3_nt: TGTGCCAGCAGCCAAGTCTCTGGGCAACTGAACACTGAAGCTTTCTTT

clone_size: NA
d_call: NA
j_call: TRBJ1-1
v_call: TRBV19
cdr3_aa: CASMKGDTEAFF
cdr3_nt: TGTGCCAGTATGAAAGGGGACACTGAAGCTTTCTTT

clone_size: NA
d_call: TRBD2
j_call: TRBJ2-1
v_call: TRBV9
cdr3_aa: CASSVVGGGAYNEQFF
cdr3_nt: TGTGCCAGCAGCGTAGTGGGCGGGGGGGCCTACAATGAGCAGTTCTTC

clone_size: NA
d_call: NA
j_call: TRBJ1-6
v_call: TRBV30
cdr3_aa: CAGKAGSQNSPLHF
cdr3_nt: TGTGCCGGGAAGGCCGGGAGCCAGAATTCACCCCTCCACTTT

clone_size: NA
d_call: TRBD1
j_call: TRBJ1-6
v_call: TRBV19
cdr3_aa: CASNTDRAYNSPLHF
cdr3_nt: TGTGCCAGTAATACGGACAGGGCGTATAATTCACCCCTCCACTTT

clone_size: NA
d_call: NA
j_call: TRBJ1-6
v_call: TRBV14
cdr3_aa: CASSQGRISPLHF
cdr3_nt: TGTGCCAGCAGCCAAGGCAGGATTTCACCCCTCCACTTT

clone_size: once
d_call: NA
j_call: TRBJ2-7
v_call: TRBV28
cdr3_aa: CASSSSSWSSYEQYF
cdr3_nt: TGTGCCAGCAGTTCGTCCAGTTGGAGCTCCTACGAGCAGTACTTC

clone_size: NA
d_call: TRBD1
j_call: TRBJ1-2
v_call: TRBV28
cdr3_aa: CASGGGGYGYTF
cdr3_nt: TGTGCCAGCGGAGGGGGCGGCTATGGCTACACCTTC

clone_size: NA
d_call: NA
j_call: TRBJ1-1
v_call: TRBV24-1
cdr3_aa: CATSDFEGETLWTEAFF
cdr3_nt: TGTGCCACCAGTGATTTCGAGGGGGAGACCCTTTGGACTGAAGCTTTCTTT

clone_size: NA
d_call: TRBD1
j_call: TRBJ2-5
v_call: TRBV30
cdr3_aa: CACSGGFQETQYF
cdr3_nt: TGTGCCTGCTCAGGGGGCTTCCAAGAGACCCAGTACTTC

clone_size: NA
d_call: NA
j_call: TRBJ1-1
v_call: TRBV11-2
cdr3_aa: CASSLRGEEAFF
cdr3_nt: TGTGCCAGCAGCTTACGAGGAGAAGAAGCTTTCTTT